This TCR beta chain was captured by sequencing in a study of T-cell reconstitution after alpha-beta-depleted transplantation in children. Unique molecular identifiers were incorporated when the TCRbeta library was constructed. TCRdb fed the PCR reads into MiXCR, producing one record per CDR3 protein. The sample records roughly 500,000 distinct CDR3 sequences, about 33% being singletons. V was shortened by 6 bases and J by 7 bases, with 9 bases between the two germline ends. The CDR3 is 12 residues long. The material was PBMCs from the stem cell graft donor, obtained from the stem cell graft. The receptor was isolated from a human donor who donated a stem cell graft to a child with aplastic anemia. The chain recombines TRBV12-3 or TRBV12-4 with TRBJ2-2; possibly TRBD2 for D (5 bases). The CDR3 DNA reads as TGTGCCAGCAGCGGGATCGACGGGGAGCTGTTTTTT. It is translated as CASSGIDGELFF.